The 27 T cell receptor beta chains reported below all come from one sample, sequenced in a study of cytomegalovirus exposure and HLA in healthy donors (dated by TCRdb to the late 2010s). Library creation used the immunoSEQ multiplex PCR assay. A mixture of 60 forward primers for TCR Vbeta segments and 13 reverse primers for TCR Jbeta segments was used in the multiplex PCR. The clones in this table, taken by TCRdb from immuneACCESS, are in-frame only. Not every clone is retained; where verified, under half of the shortfall comes from an unresolved V gene, and the cause of the rest is unknown. This sample gives approximately 160,000 clones in total; roughly 75% of them show up just once. The ten largest make up 1% of the sample. The specimen was PBMCs. These receptors all stem from a woman between 45 and 65 years old in good health and CMV-seropositive.

Notes on this clone: One end of the junction varies from germline; a read error may be responsible. This sequence joins TRBV7-9 and TRBJ2-7; 9 bases agree with TRBD2. The CDR3 loop spans 16 amino acids. Germline lookup yields CDR1 SEHNR and CDR2 FQNEAQ (reference sequence). This CDR3 is CSSSLMAGGGEYEQYF. The CDR3 DNA reads as TGTTCCAGCAGCTTAATGGCGGGAGGGGGGGAATACGAGCAGTACTTC.

V usage is TRBV28 and J usage is TRBJ2-1; 7 bases align to TRBD2. Looked up from germline, CDR1 is MDHEN and CDR2 is SYDVKM. CDR3 length: 15 residues. The junction had 12 bases not matched to a gene; V was cut back by 6 bases and J by 7 bases. The CDR3 DNA reads as TGTGCCAGCAGCCTGGGGCGGGGGAATAGAAATGAGCAGTTCTTC. It yields the protein CASSLGRGNRNEQFF. Full variable domain (rest looked up from reference TRBV28 and TRBJ2-1): DVKVTQSSRYLVKRTGEKVFLECVQDMDHENMFWYRQDPGLGLRLIYFSYDVKMKEKGDIPEGYSVSREKKERFSLILESASTNQTSMYLCASSLGRGNRNEQFFGPGTRLTVL.

This chain joins TRBV19 and TRBJ1-1, with 8 bases aligning to TRBD1. The CDR3 runs to 18 residues. Trimming at V came to 5 bases and at J to 3 bases, leaving 17 bases not matched to a gene. Germline CDR1 reads LNHDA; CDR2 reads SQIVND (reference sequence). The CDR3 loop is CASSHLRFLRGQDTEAFF. CDR3 coding DNA: TGTGCCAGTAGTCATCTCCGCTTTCTCAGGGGGCAGGACACTGAAGCTTTCTTT. Full variable domain (outside the CDR3, taken from reference TRBV19 and TRBJ1-1): DGGITQSPKYLFRKEGQNVTLSCEQNLNHDAMYWYRQDPGQGLRLIYYSQIVNDFQKGDIAEGYSVSREKKESFPLTVTSAQKNPTAFYLCASSHLRFLRGQDTEAFFGQGTRLTVV.

This sequence joins TRBV10-2 and TRBJ1-2; no clear D. From germline, CDR1 is WSHSY and CDR2 SAAADI. The CDR3 is made up of 16 amino acids. The V end was cut by 2 bases, the J end by 7 bases, with 20 bases between. CDR3 coding DNA: TGCGCCAGCAGTGAGACCGACATCGGCAGTATGCTTGGCTACACCTTC. Its translation is CASSETDIGSMLGYTF.

In its sample, this clone was seen a few times. V gene TRBV27 combines with J gene TRBJ1-5, with D possibly being TRBD1 (6 bases). Germline CDR1 reads MNHEY; CDR2 reads SMNVEV (reference sequence). The CDR3 extends over 16 amino acids. V lost 2 bases and J lost 2, with 13 bases in between. CDR3 nucleotides: TGTGCCAGCAGTTTAAGGGGGAGAGGAGGCAATCAGCCCCAGCATTTT. Translated: CASSLRGRGGNQPQHF.

J is TRBJ2-7 and V is TRBV5-1; D uncertain. Trimming removed 1 base at V and 0 bases at J, with 5 bases between. This CDR3 contains 13 residues. Germline V gene data show CDR1 as SGHRS and CDR2 as YFSETQ. The CDR3 here is CASSLKSSYEQYF. CDR3 nucleotide sequence: TGCGCCAGCAGCTTGAAGAGCTCCTACGAGCAGTACTTC. The entire variable domain, with the rest obtained from reference TRBV5-1 and TRBJ2-7, is as follows: KAGVTQTPRYLIKTRGQQVTLSCSPISGHRSVSWYQQTPGQGLQFLFEYFSETQRNKGNFPGRFSGRQFSNSRSEMNVSTLELGDSALYLCASSLKSSYEQYFGPGTRLTVT.

This chain links TRBV6-1 with TRBJ1-2; TRBD1 aligns across 11 bases. CDR1 is MNHNS, CDR2 SASEGT, per germline. Trimming took 7 bases from V and 3 from J; bases not matched to a gene: 7. This CDR3 region has 15 residues. CDR3 protein: CASTPPGQGDYGYTF. The CDR3 DNA reads TGTGCCAGCACCCCGCCGGGACAGGGGGACTATGGCTACACCTTC.

The chain employs TRBV7-9 and TRBJ2-2; D not resolved. V was trimmed by 1 base and J by 5 bases, leaving 8 bases between them. This CDR3 comprises 14 residues. The germline gives CDR1 SEHNR, CDR2 FQNEAQ (reference sequence). CDR3 loop: CASSLVVRTGELFF. CDR3 DNA: TGTGCCAGCAGCTTAGTTGTGAGGACCGGGGAGCTGTTTTTT.

This clone was detected a few times. The CDR3 spells CASSPPGRGIQYF. CDR3 bases: TGTGCCAGCTCACCACCAGGGCGGGGCATTCAGTACTTC. The V and J genes are TRBV18 and TRBJ2-4; the D gene is possibly TRBD2 (6 bases). The CDR3 spans 13 residues. The germline V gene encodes CDR1 KGHSH and CDR2 LQKENI. Between the trimmed V and J ends, which lost 0 bases and 9 bases, there was a span of 9 bases. Together with reference TRBV18 and TRBJ2-4, the CDR3 gives the full variable domain: NAGVMQNPRHLVRRRGQEARLRCSPMKGHSHVYWYRQLPEEGLKFMVYLQKENIIDESGMPKERFSAEFPKEGPSILRIQQVVRGDSAAYFCASSPPGRGIQYFGAGTRLSVL.

This chain links TRBV7-2 with TRBJ1-5; D ambiguous. CDR1 and CDR2 from the germline V gene are SGHTA and FQGNSA. The CDR3 extends over 16 amino acids. V was cut by 1 base and J by 0 bases, with 10 bases left in between. The CDR3 region has the DNA TGTGCCAGCAGCTTAGGAGCAGGATATAGCAATCAGCCCCAGCATTTT. Amino acid sequence: CASSLGAGYSNQPQHF.

The V and J genes are TRBV7-2 and TRBJ1-4, with D perhaps matching TRBD1 (5 bases). The CDR3 covers 15 residues. Per the germline V gene, CDR1 is SGHTA and CDR2 is FQGNSA. V lost 5 bases and J lost 8, with 18 bases in between. CDR3 loop: CASSPDPQGYEKLFF. In DNA, the CDR3 is TGTGCCAGCAGCCCCGACCCCCAGGGTTACGAAAAACTGTTTTTT. Filled out from reference TRBV7-2 and TRBJ1-4, the complete variable domain reads GAGVSQSPSNKVTEKGKDVELRCDPISGHTALYWYRQSLGQGLEFLIYFQGNSAPDKSGLPSDRFSAERTGGSVSTLTIQRTQQEDSAVYLCASSPDPQGYEKLFFGSGTQLSVL.

This sequence joins TRBV5-6 and TRBJ2-1; D is unclear. In germline, CDR1 is SGHDT, CDR2 YYEEEE. V lost 6 bases, J lost 7 bases, and 20 bases lay in between. The CDR3 runs 15 residues. The CDR3 DNA is TGTGCCAGCATCTCGAGGTACTTGAGCGTAAATGAGCAGTTCTTC. Translating gives CASISRYLSVNEQFF. Together with reference TRBV5-6 and TRBJ2-1, the CDR3 gives the full variable domain: DAGVTQSPTHLIKTRGQQVTLRCSPKSGHDTVSWYQQALGQGPQFIFQYYEEEERQRGNFPDRFSGHQFPNYSSELNVNALLLGDSALYLCASISRYLSVNEQFFGPGTRLTVL.

The chain couples TRBV6-1 to TRBJ1-4; 8 nucleotides align to TRBD1. This CDR3 region has 14 residues. Germline assignment: CDR1 MNHNS and CDR2 SASEGT. J gave up 8 bases and V 5 bases, and 7 bases lay outside the gene matches. The CDR3 region is CASSLRTGQEKLFF. CDR3 nucleotide sequence: TGTGCCAGCAGTCTCCGGACAGGGCAGGAAAAACTGTTTTTT.

This sequence joins TRBV5-6 and TRBJ2-2, with D possibly TRBD2 on 5 matching bases. There are 14 residues in the CDR3. From germline, CDR1 is SGHDT and CDR2 YYEEEE. V shed 1 base and J shed 8 bases, with 12 bases lying between them. CDR3 residues: CASSLSWESGELFF. The CDR3, as DNA: TGTGCCAGCAGCTTGTCTTGGGAGTCTGGGGAGCTGTTTTTT.

V is TRBV28 and J is TRBJ2-5, with 9 bases lining up with TRBD2. CDR3 length: 16 amino acids. The germline gives CDR1 MDHEN, CDR2 SYDVKM. V dropped 3 bases and J dropped 0; count of bases not matched to a gene: 5. The CDR3 region has the DNA TGTGCCAGCAGTTTGTGGGTAGCGGGAGACCAAGAGACCCAGTACTTC. Protein: CASSLWVAGDQETQYF.

This clone has just a few counts. This chain uses TRBV7-2 with TRBJ2-5, with unresolved D. Germline CDR1 and CDR2: SGHTA and FQGNSA. V lost 4 bases and J 5 bases, leaving 14 bases between the germline ends. The length of the CDR3 is 14 residues. CDR3 sequence (DNA): TGTGCCAGCAGCTCGTATGGGCCCCAGGAGACCCAGTACTTC. Amino acids: CASSSYGPQETQYF. Based on the CDR3 plus reference TRBV7-2 and TRBJ2-5, the full variable domain is GAGVSQSPSNKVTEKGKDVELRCDPISGHTALYWYRQSLGQGLEFLIYFQGNSAPDKSGLPSDRFSAERTGGSVSTLTIQRTQQEDSAVYLCASSSYGPQETQYFGPGTRLLVL.

V is TRBV27 and J is TRBJ2-5, with 11 bases that match TRBD2. The CDR3 totals 16 residues. Per germline, CDR1 MNHEY and CDR2 SMNVEV (reference sequence). J was trimmed by 5 bases and V by 3 bases; bases with no gene match: 8. CDR3 DNA: TGTGCCAGCAGTTTCCTAGCGGGAGGCGTTAGGGAGACCCAGTACTTC. This encodes CASSFLAGGVRETQYF.

This chain links TRBV28 with TRBJ1-1; a weak D match, TRBD1 (5 bases). The germline V gene encodes CDR1 MDHEN and CDR2 SYDVKM. Trimming left V 5 bases short and J 1 base short, with 14 bases between. The CDR3 is 15 amino acids. CDR3 coding DNA: TGTGCCAGCAGTCCGGACATGATACAGAACACTGAAGCTTTCTTT. It yields the protein CASSPDMIQNTEAFF. Full variable domain (outside the CDR3, taken from reference TRBV28 and TRBJ1-1): DVKVTQSSRYLVKRTGEKVFLECVQDMDHENMFWYRQDPGLGLRLIYFSYDVKMKEKGDIPEGYSVSREKKERFSLILESASTNQTSMYLCASSPDMIQNTEAFFGQGTRLTVV.

The chain couples TRBV2 to TRBJ2-7, with 7 bases aligning to TRBD1. CDR1 SNHLY and CDR2 FYNNEI come from the germline V gene. The CDR3 runs to 14 residues. V trimming: 6 bases; J trimming: 6 bases; junction bases outside the gene matches: 11. Written as DNA, the CDR3 is TGTGCCAGCAGCGGACGGACAGGTTCTAGCGAGCAGTACTTC. Translating it yields CASSGRTGSSEQYF.

V and J are TRBV14 and TRBJ2-3, with 9 bases aligning to TRBD2. Losses at the gene ends were 2 bases for V and 1 base for J; bases not matched to a gene: 4. The CDR3 length is 16 residues. Germline CDR1 and CDR2: SGHDN and FVKESK. The DNA of the CDR3 is TGTGCCAGCAGCCAATTTAGCGGGAGTCGCACAGATACGCAGTATTTT. This translates into CASSQFSGSRTDTQYF.

The chain combines TRBV18 with TRBJ2-7; 14 bases fit TRBD2. V was clipped by 4 bases and J by 5 bases; unmatched bases: 7. The CDR3 is made up of 16 amino acids. CDR1 is KGHSH and CDR2 is LQKENI in the germline V gene. The CDR3 DNA follows: TGTGCCAGCTCACGACTAGCGGGGGGGCGGATGGACGAGCAGTACTTC. It specifies CASSRLAGGRMDEQYF.

V and J are TRBV7-6 and TRBJ2-5; 7 positions match TRBD1. The J call is uncertain, as TRBJ2-7 better fits the DNA end. Per the germline V gene, CDR1 is SGHVS and CDR2 is FNYEAQ. The CDR3 spans 14 residues. This CDR3 is CASSLPGQTYEQYF. DNA for the CDR3: TGTGCCAGCAGCTTACCGGGACAGACCTACGAGCAGTACTTC.

The rearrangement links TRBV5-4 to TRBJ1-1, with 9 bases that match TRBD1. V was clipped by 4 bases and J by 1 base; unmatched bases: 5. The CDR3 extends over 15 amino acids. Per the germline V gene, CDR1 is SGHNT and CDR2 is YYREEE (reference sequence). CDR3 amino acids: CASSQETGGNTEAFF. CDR3 coding DNA: TGTGCCAGCAGCCAAGAGACAGGGGGGAACACTGAAGCTTTCTTT.

This clone was seen a few times. The V gene is TRBV7-3, the J gene TRBJ2-6; D not resolved. V was pared by 2 bases and J by 7 bases, with 12 bases between. Per germline, CDR1 SGHTA and CDR2 FQGTGA. This CDR3 comprises 15 residues. The CDR3 sequence: CASSLRGPGANVLTF. The DNA for the CDR3 is TGTGCCAGCAGCTTACGCGGCCCCGGAGCCAACGTCCTGACTTTC.

With respect to this clone: At one end, the junction sequence differs from germline, possibly due to a read error. The chain joins TRBV7-2 to TRBJ1-5; no clear D. Germline CDR1 reads SGHTA; CDR2 reads FQGNSA. CDR3 length: 13 amino acids. CDR3 bases: TGTGCCAGCAGCCCCGCTAGCAGTCAGCCCCAGCATTTT. Protein product: CASSPASSQPQHF.

The V gene is TRBV7-9, the J gene TRBJ2-2; tentative D call: TRBD1 (6 bases). Germline V gives CDR1 SEHNR, CDR2 FQNEAQ (reference sequence). Trimming took off 1 base at V and 7 bases at J, with 16 bases between the two ends. The CDR3 runs to 16 residues. CDR3 sequence: CASSLDSRGRGGELFF. The CDR3 DNA sequence: TGTGCCAGCAGCTTAGACTCCAGGGGTAGAGGCGGGGAGCTGTTTTTT.

The gene calls are TRBV28 and TRBJ1-5; D not certain. This CDR3 contains 14 residues. Germline assignment: CDR1 MDHEN and CDR2 SYDVKM. V shed 7 bases and J shed 2 bases, with 12 bases lying between them. The CDR3 protein is CASTLLAGNQPQHF. The DNA of the CDR3 is TGTGCCAGCACGTTACTCGCGGGCAATCAGCCCCAGCATTTT.